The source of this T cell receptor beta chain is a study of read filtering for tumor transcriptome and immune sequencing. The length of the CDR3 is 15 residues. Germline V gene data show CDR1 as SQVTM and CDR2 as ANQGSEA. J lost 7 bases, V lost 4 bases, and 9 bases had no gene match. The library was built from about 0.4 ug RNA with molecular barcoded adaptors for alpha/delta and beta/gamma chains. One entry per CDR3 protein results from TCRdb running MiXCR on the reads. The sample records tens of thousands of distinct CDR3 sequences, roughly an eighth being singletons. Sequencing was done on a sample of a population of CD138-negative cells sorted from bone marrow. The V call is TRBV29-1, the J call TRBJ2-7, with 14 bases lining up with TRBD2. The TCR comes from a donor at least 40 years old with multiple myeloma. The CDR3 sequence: CSVGLAGGPGGEQYF. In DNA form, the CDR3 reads TGCAGCGTTGGACTAGCGGGAGGGCCTGGGGGAGAGCAGTACTTC.